What follows are 28 T cell receptor beta chains derived from one specimen sequenced in a study of somatic mutations in cytotoxic T cells in rheumatoid arthritis. Assay used: immunoSEQ multiplex PCR; TCRdb lists only in-frame clones, some missing. The sample has 11,000 to 15,000 clones; about 90% are singletons. Sequenced sample: CD4+ T cells sorted from blood. The receptor source for this set is a man between 65 and 85 years old with rheumatoid arthritis.

The V and J genes are TRBV28 and TRBJ2-7; D unresolved. Trimming took off 6 bases at V and 2 bases at J, with 11 bases between the two ends. CDR3 length: 13 residues. Per the germline V gene, CDR1 is MDHEN and CDR2 is SYDVKM. In DNA, the CDR3 is TGTGCCAGCAGCCCCCAATCCCCCTACGAGCAGTACTTC. Its protein product is CASSPQSPYEQYF.

This sequence joins TRBV28 and TRBJ2-3, with a possible D match to TRBD2 (5 bases). The ends were cut back, 4 bases at V and 3 bases at J, with 11 bases in the middle. Germline V gives CDR1 MDHEN, CDR2 SYDVKM. The CDR3 is 14 residues long. The CDR3: CASSSPGDTDTQYF. The CDR3 nucleotides read TGTGCCAGCAGTTCCCCCGGGGATACAGATACGCAGTATTTT.

V gene TRBV6-6 combines with J gene TRBJ1-2; 9 bases agree with TRBD1. J gave up 0 bases and V 6 bases, and 5 bases lay outside the gene matches. CDR1 is MNHNY and CDR2 is SVGAGI in the germline V gene (reference sequence). The CDR3 extends over 15 amino acids. The CDR3 DNA follows: TGTGCCAGCAGGCGGGACAGGGTGGCTAACTATGGCTACACCTTC. This gives the protein CASRRDRVANYGYTF.

The gene calls are TRBV18 and TRBJ2-5, with D possibly TRBD2 on 6 matching bases. The CDR3 runs to 15 residues. Germline CDR1 is KGHSH and CDR2 is LQKENI. V was trimmed by 0 bases and J by 7 bases, leaving 15 bases between them. The CDR3 region has the DNA TGTGCCAGCTCACCACCGGTGGCGGGATTGCCGACCCAGTACTTC. Amino acid sequence: CASSPPVAGLPTQYF. The full variable domain, completed using reference TRBV18 and TRBJ2-5, is NAGVMQNPRHLVRRRGQEARLRCSPMKGHSHVYWYRQLPEEGLKFMVYLQKENIIDESGMPKERFSAEFPKEGPSILRIQQVVRGDSAAYFCASSPPVAGLPTQYFGPGTRLLVL.

This clone occurred once. This chain links TRBV6-6 with TRBJ2-1, with TRBD2 matching over 8 bases. The CDR3 extends over 15 amino acids. Per the germline V gene, CDR1 is MNHNY and CDR2 is SVGAGI (reference sequence). V trimming: 8 bases; J trimming: 9 bases; junction bases outside the gene matches: 15. In DNA, the CDR3 is TGTGCCAGCCGAGAGAAGCGGGAGTTGGGGGGTGAGCAGTTCTTC. Translating it yields CASREKRELGGEQFF.

The chain recombines TRBV13 with TRBJ2-5; tentatively, D is TRBD1 (5 bases). Matching the DNA end better, TRBJ2-7 makes the J call doubtful. The CDR3 is 13 amino acids. The V gene's germline CDR1 is PRHDT and CDR2 FYEKMQ (reference sequence). CDR3 region: CASSLQGSYEQYF. The CDR3 nucleotides read TGTGCCAGCAGCTTACAGGGTTCCTACGAGCAGTACTTC.

This clone was detected only once. The gene calls are TRBV28 and TRBJ1-4, with 9 positions matching TRBD1. Germline values: CDR1 MDHEN, CDR2 SYDVKM. V lost 6 bases and J lost 8; bases outside the gene matches: 7. This CDR3 is built from 14 residues. The DNA of the CDR3 is TGTGCCAGCAGCCAGGGACAGGGAGGCGAAAAACTGTTTTTT. This translates into CASSQGQGGEKLFF.

The CDR3 DNA follows: TGTGCCTGGAGCAAAGGGGGCAATCAGCCCCAGCATTTT. Its protein is CAWSKGGNQPQHF. The chain recombines TRBV30 with TRBJ1-5; tentatively, D is TRBD1 (5 bases). In germline, CDR1 is GTSNPN, CDR2 SVGIG (reference sequence). There are 13 residues in the CDR3. The V end lost 3 bases, the J end lost 2 bases, and 8 bases lay between the germline ends. Full variable domain (missing parts from reference TRBV30 and TRBJ1-5): SQTIHQWPATLVQPVGSPLSLECTVEGTSNPNLYWYRQAAGRGLQLLFYSVGIGQISSEVPQNLSASRPQDRQFILSSKKLLLSDSGFYLCAWSKGGNQPQHFGDGTRLSIL.

V usage is TRBV7-9 and J usage is TRBJ2-6; 7 nucleotides match TRBD2. V dropped 1 base and J dropped 1; count of bases not matched to a gene: 1. The CDR3 sequence is 16 residues long. Germline-derived CDR1 and CDR2 are SEHNR and FQNEAQ (reference sequence). As DNA, the CDR3 is TGTGCCAGCAGCTTAGGGGAGGGGTCTGGGGCCAACGTCCTGACTTTC. Its protein product is CASSLGEGSGANVLTF.

V and J are TRBV4-2 and TRBJ2-3; 13 bases line up with TRBD2. This CDR3 comprises 17 residues. V shed 1 base, J shed 3 bases, and the junction held 4 bases outside the gene matches. The V gene's germline CDR1 is LGHNA and CDR2 YNFKEQ. This CDR3 reads CASSQVTSGGATDTQYF. The DNA of the CDR3 is TGTGCCAGCAGCCAAGTAACTAGCGGGGGGGCAACAGATACGCAGTATTTT.

The chain employs TRBV5-8 and TRBJ1-5, with 9 bases fitting TRBD1. CDR1 and CDR2 from the germline V gene are SGHTS and YDEGEE. The junction had 7 bases not matched to a gene; V was cut back by 5 bases and J by 4 bases. This CDR3 comprises 15 residues. CDR3 DNA sequence: TGTGCCAGCAGAATTACCGGGACAGGGAATCAGCCCCAGCATTTT. Amino acid sequence: CASRITGTGNQPQHF.

The chain has TRBV2 and TRBJ2-7; possible D gene TRBD2, 5 bases. This CDR3 has 13 residues. Between the trimmed V and J ends, which lost 3 bases and 4 bases, there was a span of 10 bases. In germline, CDR1 is SNHLY, CDR2 FYNNEI. The CDR3 here is CASSDYRGYEQYF. CDR3 sequence (DNA): TGTGCCAGCAGTGATTATCGGGGATACGAGCAGTACTTC.

V gene TRBV6-5 combines with J gene TRBJ2-7, with 11 bases aligning to TRBD2. The CDR3 spans 15 residues. Trimming took 2 bases from V and 3 from J; bases not matched to a gene: 3. Germline V gene data show CDR1 as MNHEY and CDR2 as SVGAGI. CDR3 DNA sequence: TGTGCCAGCAGTTACAATAGCGGGGGGGTCTACGAGCAGTACTTC. Translating gives CASSYNSGGVYEQYF.

The V and J genes are TRBV6-6 and TRBJ2-3, with 8 nucleotides matching TRBD1. Germline assignment: CDR1 MNHNY and CDR2 SVGAGI (reference sequence). This CDR3 region has 14 residues. Trimming took 5 bases from V and 5 from J; bases not matched to a gene: 6. CDR3 sequence (DNA): TGTGCCAGCAGTCTCCAGGGGGCGGGAGATACGCAGTATTTT. This translates into CASSLQGAGDTQYF.

The count of this clone is one. The chain uses TRBV2 and TRBJ2-2, with a possible D match to TRBD2 (6 bases). Germline-derived CDR1 and CDR2 are SNHLY and FYNNEI. This CDR3 is 15 amino acids long. The V and J ends lost 10 bases and 4 bases respectively, with 19 bases between them. The CDR3 spells CATQLGGAGTGELFF. CDR3 sequence (DNA): TGTGCCACCCAACTGGGGGGAGCGGGCACCGGGGAGCTGTTTTTT. Full variable domain (outside the CDR3, taken from reference TRBV2 and TRBJ2-2): EPEVTQTPSHQVTQMGQEVILRCVPISNHLYFYWYRQILGQKVEFLVSFYNNEISEKSEIFDDQFSVERPDGSNFTLKIRSTKLEDSAMYFCATQLGGAGTGELFFGEGSRLTVL.

This chain uses TRBV18 with TRBJ2-5; D is ambiguous. The germline gives CDR1 KGHSH, CDR2 LQKENI. V was pared by 6 bases and J by 3 bases, with 11 bases between. This CDR3 comprises 13 residues. The CDR3 loop reads CASSEFREETQYF. For the CDR3, the DNA is TGTGCCAGCTCGGAGTTTCGAGAAGAGACCCAGTACTTC.

The V and J genes are TRBV28 and TRBJ1-1; 8 bases agree with TRBD1. Germline-derived CDR1 and CDR2 are MDHEN and SYDVKM. The CDR3 runs 12 residues. J lost 3 bases, V lost 11 bases, and 5 bases had no gene match. The DNA of the CDR3 is TGTGCCGGACAGGGTGGGGACACTGAAGCTTTCTTT. Residues: CAGQGGDTEAFF.

The CDR3 region is CASSSGSGANVLTF. In nucleotides, the CDR3 is TGTGCCAGCAGTTCGGGTTCTGGGGCCAACGTCCTGACTTTC. The chain joins TRBV5-6 to TRBJ2-6; D is unclear. The CDR3 sequence is 14 residues long. Germline assignment: CDR1 SGHDT and CDR2 YYEEEE. Trimming left V 5 bases short and J 1 base short, with 7 bases between.

The chain couples TRBV5-1 to TRBJ2-1; 7 bases match TRBD2. This CDR3 spans 14 amino acids. Germline loops: CDR1 SGHRS, CDR2 YFSETQ. The J segment lost 5 bases and the V segment lost 4 bases, leaving 6 bases of the junction unmatched. The CDR3 loop is CASSPGGLDNEQFF. The CDR3 DNA reads TGCGCCAGCAGCCCTGGCGGACTAGACAATGAGCAGTTCTTC.

V and J are TRBV28 and TRBJ2-7, with D possibly TRBD2 on 6 matching bases. Trimming removed 4 bases from V and 0 bases from J, with 7 bases in between. CDR3 length equals 13 residues. Germline CDR1 MDHEN, CDR2 SYDVKM. The CDR3: CASSSGDSYEQYF. The CDR3 DNA sequence: TGTGCCAGCAGTTCGGGGGACTCCTACGAGCAGTACTTC.

The sample holds a few counts of this clone. The gene calls are TRBV6-1 and TRBJ1-5; the match to TRBD1 covers 7 bases. The CDR3 consists of 13 residues. Trimming cost V 10 bases and J 7 bases; bases outside gene matches: 10. Germline CDR1 reads MNHNS; CDR2 reads SASEGT. CDR3 DNA sequence: TGTGCCACCGCGACAGGGATAAGCCAGCCCCAGCATTTT. This gives the protein CATATGISQPQHF.

The V and J genes are TRBV6-5 and TRBJ1-1, with TRBD1 matching 7 bases. CDR1 and CDR2 (germline): MNHEY, SVGAGI. V was clipped by 7 bases and J by 1 base; unmatched bases: 3. The CDR3 has 13 residues. This CDR3 is CASTRQGNTEAFF. For the CDR3, the DNA is TGTGCCAGCACCCGACAGGGGAACACTGAAGCTTTCTTT.

This sequence joins TRBV9 and TRBJ2-1, with 7 bases matching TRBD2. CDR3 length: 16 residues. CDR1 is SGDLS, CDR2 YYNGEE, per germline. After removal of 1 base from V and 6 bases from J, the junction contained 10 bases not matched to a gene. In DNA, the CDR3 is TGTGCCAGCAGCGTAAGTACGGGAGGCTTCCTCAATGAGCAGTTCTTC. Translating it yields CASSVSTGGFLNEQFF.

The table lists this clone with a few counts. The V gene is TRBV5-1, the J gene TRBJ1-2; tentatively, D is TRBD1 (5 bases). This CDR3 is built from 12 residues. Germline CDR1 is SGHRS and CDR2 is YFSETQ. V dropped 4 bases and J dropped 8 bases, with 12 bases sitting between them. CDR3 DNA sequence: TGCGCCAGCAGCGGCCGGGGGGACGGCTACACCTTC. Translated: CASSGRGDGYTF.

The chain couples TRBV2 to TRBJ2-1; 10 positions agree with TRBD2. Germline trimming cut 6 bases from V and 4 bases from J; bases unmatched to any gene: 12. From germline, CDR1 is SNHLY and CDR2 FYNNEI. CDR3 length: 17 residues. CDR3: CASSFRVAGGRYNEQFF. The CDR3 DNA follows: TGTGCCAGCAGCTTTAGGGTAGCGGGAGGACGTTACAATGAGCAGTTCTTC.

This clone has just one count. This chain joins TRBV7-9 and TRBJ2-1, with 11 bases fitting TRBD2. V shed 1 base, J shed 9 bases, and the junction held 5 bases outside the gene matches. The CDR3 loop spans 15 amino acids. Germline CDR1 SEHNR, CDR2 FQNEAQ (reference sequence). The DNA of the CDR3 is TGTGCCAGCAGCTTAGTTAGCGGGGGGGCTTTTGAGCAGTTCTTC. It translates to CASSLVSGGAFEQFF.

This clone is a singleton in its sample. The chain joins TRBV7-6 to TRBJ2-3; TRBD2 matches 11 bases. This CDR3 region has 15 residues. Unmatched junction bases numbered 7, after V lost 5 bases and J lost 6 bases. Germline V gene data show CDR1 as SGHVS and CDR2 as FNYEAQ. The DNA for the CDR3 is TGTGCCAGCAGCCGACTAGCGGGATATGGGGATACGCAGTATTTT. Its protein is CASSRLAGYGDTQYF.

The rearrangement uses TRBV7-9 and TRBJ2-5, with D possibly matching TRBD2 (6 bases). CDR1 is SEHNR, CDR2 FQNEAQ, per germline (reference sequence). The CDR3 contains 15 residues. V dropped 4 bases and J dropped 1 base, with 13 bases sitting between them. CDR3 nucleotide sequence: TGTGCCAGCAGCTCCCTTGAGGGAGGCCAAGAGACCCAGTACTTC. Amino acid sequence: CASSSLEGGQETQYF.